What follows are 13 T cell receptor beta chains derived from one specimen sequenced in a study of cytomegalovirus exposure and HLA in healthy donors. Use of 60 Vbeta and 13 Jbeta primers characterized the PCR. Method: immunoSEQ multiplex PCR; TCRdb's copy keeps in-frame clones and lacks some. The table records 150,000 or so clones, approximately 81% of them present only once. The source material was PBMCs. The origin of the receptors is a man aged 45 to 65 in good health and CMV-seropositive.

V and J are TRBV7-9 and TRBJ2-3; 8 bases agree with TRBD2. CDR1 and CDR2 from the germline V gene are SEHNR and FQNEAQ (reference sequence). After removal of 6 bases from V and 0 bases from J, the junction contained 8 bases not matched to a gene. The CDR3 has 16 amino acids. The chain's CDR3 is CASRSATSGSTDTQYF. The CDR3 DNA reads TGTGCCAGCAGATCCGCTACTAGCGGCAGCACAGATACGCAGTATTTT. The full variable domain, completed using reference TRBV7-9 and TRBJ2-3, is DTGVSQNPRHKITKRGQNVTFRCDPISEHNRLYWYRQTLGQGPEFLTYFQNEAQLEKSRLLSDRFSAERPKGSFSTLEIQRTEQGDSAMYLCASRSATSGSTDTQYFGPGTRLTVL.

CDR3 loop: CASSSNGAFF. CDR3 in DNA: TGTGCCAGCAGCTCCAACGGGGCTTTCTTT. V gene TRBV7-9 combines with J gene TRBJ1-1, with no clear D. The CDR3 spans 10 residues. CDR1 and CDR2 from the germline V gene are SEHNR and FQNEAQ (reference sequence). V dropped 4 bases and J dropped 11 bases, with 8 bases sitting between them.

The CDR3 region is CASSLRLAGNYEQYF. The CDR3, as DNA: TGCGCCAGCAGCCTCCGACTAGCGGGCAACTACGAGCAGTACTTC. This chain links TRBV4-3 with TRBJ2-7, with 10 positions matching TRBD2. Germline V lookup: CDR1 LGHNA, CDR2 YSLEER. V was clipped by 4 bases and J by 3 bases; unmatched bases: 6. The CDR3 covers 15 residues.

This clone was seen only a few times. The gene calls are TRBV6-5 and TRBJ1-2; 12 nucleotides align to TRBD1. CDR1 and CDR2 (germline): MNHEY, SVGAGI. V shed 2 bases and J 7 bases; nucleotides not matched to a gene: 8. The CDR3 covers 16 residues. DNA for the CDR3: TGTGCCAGCAGTTACAGATCCCAGGGACAGGGGGCTGGCTACACCTTC. Amino acid sequence: CASSYRSQGQGAGYTF.

The V gene is TRBV5-4, the J gene TRBJ2-7; 7 bases agree with TRBD1. Germline V gives CDR1 SGHNT, CDR2 YYREEE (reference sequence). The CDR3 sequence is 15 residues long. V was clipped by 4 bases and J by 0 bases; unmatched bases: 7. The CDR3 here is CASSAGQVVSYEQYF. The CDR3 nucleotides are TGTGCCAGCAGCGCCGGACAGGTCGTCTCCTACGAGCAGTACTTC.

This clone was observed a handful of times. Other DNA variants within this sample encode the same CDR3. The chain carries TRBV7-2 and TRBJ2-2; 14 bases agree with TRBD2. Germline loops: CDR1 SGHTA, CDR2 FQGNSA. V was clipped by 3 bases and J by 4 bases; unmatched bases: 1. The CDR3 length is 16 residues. The CDR3 sequence is CASSLGLAGVTGELFF. CDR3 DNA: TGTGCCAGCAGCTTGGGACTAGCGGGAGTCACCGGGGAGCTGTTTTTT.

Only one count was recorded for this clone. The V and J genes are TRBV27 and TRBJ2-7, with D maybe TRBD1 (5 bases). This CDR3 has 14 residues. Trimming shortened V by 5 bases and J by 6 bases, and 17 bases separated the two germline ends. CDR1 and CDR2 (germline): MNHEY, SMNVEV (reference sequence). This chain's CDR3 is CASSSPPWTSEQYF. The CDR3 nucleotides read TGTGCCAGCAGTAGCCCCCCCTGGACATCCGAGCAGTACTTC.

This chain joins TRBV2 and TRBJ2-5, with 9 bases matching TRBD2. J gave up 4 bases and V 3 bases, and 3 bases lay outside the gene matches. Germline V gives CDR1 SNHLY, CDR2 FYNNEI. This CDR3 has 14 amino acids. As DNA, the CDR3 is TGTGCCAGCAGTGACCTAGCGGGGATAGAGACCCAGTACTTC. Protein sequence: CASSDLAGIETQYF.

The CDR3 spells CASSGPSYEQYF. The CDR3 DNA is TGTGCCAGTAGCGGTCCCTCCTACGAGCAGTACTTC. This chain connects TRBV6-5 to TRBJ2-7, with D possibly matching TRBD2 (6 bases). The CDR3 has 12 amino acids. V was shortened by 9 bases and J by 0 bases, with 9 bases between the two germline ends. Per the germline V gene, CDR1 is MNHEY and CDR2 is SVGAGI.

The rearrangement links TRBV27 to TRBJ1-1; 10 bases line up with TRBD1. Losses at the gene ends were 8 bases for V and 3 bases for J; bases not matched to a gene: 3. This CDR3 is 13 amino acids long. Per germline, CDR1 MNHEY and CDR2 SMNVEV (reference sequence). CDR3 sequence (DNA): TGTGCCAGCGGGACAGGGGCTTACACTGAAGCTTTCTTT. Residues: CASGTGAYTEAFF.

The V call is TRBV19, the J call TRBJ2-7, with 7 positions matching TRBD2. V dropped 3 bases and J dropped 2; count of bases not matched to a gene: 4. Germline V gene lookup returns CDR1 LNHDA and CDR2 SQIVND (reference sequence). This CDR3 is built from 14 residues. CDR3 sequence (DNA): TGTGCCAGTAGTATCGGGGGGTCCGCCTACGAGCAGTACTTC. As protein: CASSIGGSAYEQYF.

The chain uses TRBV11-3 and TRBJ1-1; 9 bases line up with TRBD1. The length of the CDR3 is 16 residues. Trimming at V came to 4 bases and at J to 5 bases, leaving 11 bases not matched to a gene. The V gene's germline CDR1 is SGHNT and CDR2 YENEEA. The CDR3 nucleotides read TGTGCCAGCAGCTCAAGGGGGACAGGGTCTGGTACTGAAGCTTTCTTT. It translates to CASSSRGTGSGTEAFF.

J is TRBJ1-5 and V is TRBV9; no firm D call. V was clipped by 3 bases and J by 6 bases, with 10 bases between them. Germline V CDR1 and CDR2: SGDLS, YYNGEE. The CDR3 contains 13 residues. Written as DNA, the CDR3 is TGTGCCAGCAGCGACTCCCCCGGTCAGCCCCAGCATTTT. Protein sequence: CASSDSPGQPQHF. The full variable domain, completed using reference TRBV9 and TRBJ1-5, is DSGVTQTPKHLITATGQRVTLRCSPRSGDLSVYWYQQSLDQGLQFLIQYYNGEERAKGNILERFSAQQFPDLHSELNLSSLELGDSALYFCASSDSPGQPQHFGDGTRLSIL.